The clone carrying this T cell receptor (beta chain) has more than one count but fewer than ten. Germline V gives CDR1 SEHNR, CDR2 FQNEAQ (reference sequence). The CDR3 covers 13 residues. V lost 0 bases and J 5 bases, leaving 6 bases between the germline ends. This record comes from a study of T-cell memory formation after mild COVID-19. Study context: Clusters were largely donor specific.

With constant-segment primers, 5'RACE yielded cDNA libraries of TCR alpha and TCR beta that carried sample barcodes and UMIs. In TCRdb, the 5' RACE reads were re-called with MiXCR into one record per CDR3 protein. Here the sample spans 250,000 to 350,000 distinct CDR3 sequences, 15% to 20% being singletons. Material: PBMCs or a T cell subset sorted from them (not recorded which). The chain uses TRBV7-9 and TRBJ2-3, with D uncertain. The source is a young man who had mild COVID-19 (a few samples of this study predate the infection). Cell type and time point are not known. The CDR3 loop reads CASSLAAIDTQYF. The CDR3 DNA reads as TGTGCCAGCAGCTTAGCGGCGATAGATACGCAGTATTTT.